These 25 T cell receptor beta chains were all obtained from the same sample, sequenced in a study of blood T cell repertoires in COVID-19. Profiling relied on immunoSEQ multiplex PCR, and the TCRdb table lists in-frame clones only, not all of them. The sample contains roughly 330,000 clones, 80% to 90% of which appear only once. Sequenced: PBMCs or T cells enriched from blood (not recorded which). The receptors shown here come from a woman in her twenties or thirties who had recovered from COVID-19.

The chain uses TRBV9 and TRBJ2-5; the match to TRBD2 covers 7 bases. CDR1 is SGDLS, CDR2 YYNGEE, per germline. V was clipped by 2 bases and J by 2 bases; unmatched bases: 6. There are 15 residues in the CDR3. The CDR3 DNA follows: TGTGCCAGCAGCGTGTCCGGGGGGAAACAAGAGACCCAGTACTTC. Its protein product is CASSVSGGKQETQYF.

The V gene is TRBV4-3, the J gene TRBJ2-5; D possibly corresponds to TRBD2 (5 bases). The CDR3 totals 16 residues. Germline V CDR1 and CDR2: LGHNA, YSLEER. Between the trimmed V and J ends, which lost 0 bases and 5 bases, there was a span of 16 bases. The CDR3 nucleotides read TGCGCCAGCAGCCAAGAGGTCGGGCGGGTTAGGGAGACCCAGTACTTC. Translating gives CASSQEVGRVRETQYF.

Note on this clone: Its ends do not fully match the called genes, so a read error is possible. The sample has other DNA sequences that encode this CDR3 too. V usage is TRBV18 and J usage is TRBJ1-2, with TRBD1 identical over 11 bases. The CDR3 contains 16 residues. In germline, CDR1 is KGHSH, CDR2 LQKENI. The DNA of the CDR3 is TGTGCCAGCTCACCGGCCGGGACAGGGGGTGTCTATGGCTACACTTTC. It is translated as CASSPAGTGGVYGYTF.

The rearrangement joins TRBV5-1 to TRBJ1-4; no clear D. Trimming cost V 0 bases and J 10 bases, with 10 bases left between them. The germline V gene encodes CDR1 SGHRS and CDR2 YFSETQ. This CDR3 has 13 amino acids. CDR3 region: CASSLDPSTKLFF. CDR3 bases: TGCGCCAGCAGCTTGGATCCGAGCACAAAACTGTTTTTT.

This clone turned up a few times. The chain uses TRBV14 and TRBJ1-2, with 7 bases that match TRBD1. Germline lookup yields CDR1 SGHDN and CDR2 FVKESK. The CDR3 totals 15 residues. Trimming at V came to 4 bases and at J to 5 bases, leaving 10 bases not matched to a gene. The CDR3 loop reads CASSPLGTEEYGYTF. The CDR3 DNA reads as TGTGCCAGCAGCCCACTTGGGACAGAGGAATATGGCTACACCTTC.

The gene calls are TRBV4-2 and TRBJ1-6; tentatively, D is TRBD1 (5 bases). V was pared by 1 base and J by 1 base, with 11 bases between. Per the germline V gene, CDR1 is LGHNA and CDR2 is YNFKEQ. There are 17 residues in the CDR3. This CDR3 reads CASSQGGGLSYNSPLHF. The CDR3 region has the DNA TGTGCCAGCAGCCAAGGGGGGGGGTTATCCTATAATTCACCCCTCCACTTT.

The V and J genes are TRBV7-9 and TRBJ1-4, with a possible D match to TRBD1 (6 bases). Trimming cost V 5 bases and J 5 bases, with 21 bases left between them. This CDR3 spans 17 amino acids. The V gene's germline CDR1 is SEHNR and CDR2 FQNEAQ (reference sequence). This CDR3 is CASSPSRIGQTNEKLFF. The CDR3 region has the DNA TGTGCCAGCAGCCCTAGTCGAATTGGACAGACGAATGAAAAACTGTTTTTT. The whole variable domain, remainder taken from reference TRBV7-9 and TRBJ1-4, is DTGVSQNPRHKITKRGQNVTFRCDPISEHNRLYWYRQTLGQGPEFLTYFQNEAQLEKSRLLSDRFSAERPKGSFSTLEIQRTEQGDSAMYLCASSPSRIGQTNEKLFFGSGTQLSVL.

The chain employs TRBV11-2 and TRBJ2-7; possible D gene TRBD1, 6 bases. V was cut by 6 bases and J by 2 bases, with 14 bases left in between. The CDR3 consists of 14 residues. Germline V gene sequence: CDR1 SGHAT, CDR2 FQNNGV. CDR3 DNA sequence: TGTGCCAGCAGTTACCCGGGACAACCCTACGAGCAGTACTTC. Encoded protein: CASSYPGQPYEQYF.

The chain employs TRBV7-6 and TRBJ2-5; D unclear. The CDR3 is 15 amino acids. Germline loops: CDR1 SGHVS, CDR2 FNYEAQ. Trimming pared 1 base from V and 4 bases from J, leaving 13 bases between. The CDR3 region is CASSLGGGVRETQYF. The CDR3 DNA sequence: TGTGCCAGCAGCTTAGGAGGCGGCGTAAGAGAGACCCAGTACTTC.

V and J are TRBV5-1 and TRBJ1-3; 7 bases align to TRBD1. Trimming at V came to 7 bases and at J to 0 bases, leaving 10 bases not matched to a gene. Germline loops: CDR1 SGHRS, CDR2 YFSETQ. The CDR3 contains 16 residues. This chain's CDR3 is CASGLGQEVSGNTIYF. Here the CDR3 DNA reads TGCGCCAGCGGACTCGGACAGGAGGTCTCTGGAAACACCATATATTTT.

A few counts support this clone. This CDR3 reads CASSLARENTEAFF. The CDR3 DNA reads TGTGCCAGCAGCTTAGCGCGTGAGAACACTGAAGCTTTCTTT. The chain links TRBV7-2 to TRBJ1-1; no clear D. The CDR3 consists of 14 residues. The V gene lost 0 bases and the J gene lost 1 base, with 6 bases spanning the gap. Germline lookup yields CDR1 SGHTA and CDR2 FQGNSA.

The chain combines TRBV6-5 with TRBJ1-3, with TRBD1 matching over 9 bases. CDR1 and CDR2 from the germline V gene are MNHEY and SVGAGI. The CDR3 loop spans 16 amino acids. The V and J ends lost 1 base and 8 bases, in that order; junction bases with no gene match: 9. The CDR3 sequence is CASSYFAGTGSYTIYF. The CDR3 region has the DNA TGTGCCAGCAGTTACTTTGCCGGGACAGGGAGTTACACCATATATTTT.

CDR3 nucleotide sequence: TGCGCCAGCAGCTTGGGTGGCAGCTCCTATAATTCACCCCTCCACTTT. It encodes CASSLGGSSYNSPLHF. The rearrangement uses TRBV5-1 and TRBJ1-6; D unclear. V was shortened by 0 bases and J by 0 bases, with 7 bases between the two germline ends. The CDR3 extends over 16 amino acids. Germline CDR1 reads SGHRS; CDR2 reads YFSETQ.

This chain links TRBV9 with TRBJ1-2; D gene uncertain. The CDR3 has 12 residues. Germline V gives CDR1 SGDLS, CDR2 YYNGEE. V was shortened by 4 bases and J by 4 bases, with 8 bases between the two germline ends. CDR3 nucleotides: TGTGCCAGCAGCCGAGAGGGCTATGGCTACACCTTC. Amino acid sequence: CASSREGYGYTF.

The CDR3 loop reads CASSVVDTAYEQYF. The CDR3 DNA follows: TGTGCCAGCAGCGTAGTGGACACAGCCTACGAGCAGTACTTC. J is TRBJ2-7 and V is TRBV9; a possible D gene is TRBD1 (5 bases). The V and J ends lost 0 bases and 2 bases respectively, with 9 bases between them. CDR1 and CDR2 from the germline V gene are SGDLS and YYNGEE. CDR3 length: 14 amino acids.

V gene TRBV6-5 combines with J gene TRBJ2-1; 8 bases line up with TRBD1. The CDR3 totals 13 residues. The J segment lost 5 bases and the V segment lost 8 bases, leaving 5 bases of the junction unmatched. Per germline, CDR1 MNHEY and CDR2 SVGAGI. The CDR3 reads CASSLDRDNEQFF. CDR3 sequence (DNA): TGTGCCAGCTCCTTGGACAGGGACAATGAGCAGTTCTTC.

V gene TRBV6-2 or TRBV6-3 combines with J gene TRBJ2-1; TRBD2 might be the D (6 bases). The CDR3 has 14 residues. The V end was cut by 5 bases, the J end by 8 bases, with 16 bases between. Germline-derived CDR1 and CDR2 are MNHEY and SVGEGT. The CDR3 loop reads CASSNGTGSDEQFF. In DNA form, the CDR3 reads TGTGCCAGCAGTAACGGGACTGGGTCCGATGAGCAGTTCTTC.

The chain combines TRBV5-4 with TRBJ2-7, with TRBD1 identical over 9 bases. Germline V CDR1 and CDR2: SGHNT, YYREEE (reference sequence). The CDR3 is made up of 13 amino acids. V lost 5 bases and J lost 5; bases outside the gene matches: 5. CDR3 nucleotide sequence: TGTGCCAGCAGTAGGGACAGGGTCCACGAGCAGTACTTC. It is translated as CASSRDRVHEQYF.

The V gene is TRBV7-2, the J gene TRBJ2-5, with D maybe TRBD1 (7 bases). This CDR3 is 13 amino acids long. From germline, CDR1 is SGHTA and CDR2 FQGNSA. Trimming took 2 bases from V and 7 from J, leaving 11 bases between them. The chain's CDR3 is CASSLRQGGTQYF. Here the CDR3 DNA reads TGTGCCAGCAGCTTAAGACAGGGAGGGACCCAGTACTTC.

The chain couples TRBV4-3 to TRBJ2-3; 7 bases are a match to TRBD2. The CDR3 has 18 amino acids. CDR1 and CDR2 (germline): LGHNA, YSLEER. Trimming at V came to 2 bases and at J to 7 bases, leaving 18 bases not matched to a gene. The DNA for the CDR3 is TGCGCCAGCAGCCAACTACTGGGTGGTGCGGGAGAGAGGTATACGCAGTATTTT. Its translation: CASSQLLGGAGERYTQYF.

The rearrangement uses TRBV2 and TRBJ2-2; D not certain. The CDR3 sequence is 11 residues long. Looked up from germline, CDR1 is SNHLY and CDR2 is FYNNEI. Trimming removed 8 bases from V and 7 bases from J, with 8 bases in between. Here the CDR3 reads CASSIGGELFF. Written as DNA, the CDR3 is TGTGCCAGCTCTATTGGCGGGGAGCTGTTTTTT. The full variable domain, rest sourced from reference TRBV2 and TRBJ2-2, is EPEVTQTPSHQVTQMGQEVILRCVPISNHLYFYWYRQILGQKVEFLVSFYNNEISEKSEIFDDQFSVERPDGSNFTLKIRSTKLEDSAMYFCASSIGGELFFGEGSRLTVL.

This rearrangement joins TRBV11-2 to TRBJ1-2; 7 nucleotides line up with TRBD1. Germline CDR1 and CDR2: SGHAT and FQNNGV. V was pared by 4 bases and J by 0 bases, with 2 bases of the junction left unmatched. The CDR3 covers 14 residues. In DNA form, the CDR3 reads TGTGCCAGCAGCTCGACAGGGACTAACTATGGCTACACCTTC. It codes for CASSSTGTNYGYTF.

The chain has TRBV28 and TRBJ1-6; 7 bases are shared with TRBD1. CDR3 size: 17 residues. Trimming took 6 bases from V and 4 from J; bases not matched to a gene: 12. CDR1 is MDHEN, CDR2 SYDVKM, per germline. The DNA for the CDR3 is TGTGCCAGCAGCTCAGGACAGGTTGGCCTGTATAATTCACCCCTCCACTTT. Residues: CASSSGQVGLYNSPLHF. The full variable domain, rest sourced from reference TRBV28 and TRBJ1-6, is DVKVTQSSRYLVKRTGEKVFLECVQDMDHENMFWYRQDPGLGLRLIYFSYDVKMKEKGDIPEGYSVSREKKERFSLILESASTNQTSMYLCASSSGQVGLYNSPLHFGNGTRLTVT.

This chain links TRBV4-1 with TRBJ2-2; D unresolved. The CDR3 has 16 residues. V lost 1 base to trimming and J lost 6 bases, with 15 bases between them. CDR1 is MGHRA, CDR2 YSYEKL, per germline. In DNA, the CDR3 is TGCGCCAGCAGCCAAGGCGTGGCCCGACATGCCGGGGAGCTGTTTTTT. It codes for CASSQGVARHAGELFF.

J is TRBJ2-5 and V is TRBV5-1; 7 bases agree with TRBD2. The CDR3 is 15 amino acids. Germline V gene data show CDR1 as SGHRS and CDR2 as YFSETQ. Losses at the gene ends were 0 bases for V and 2 bases for J; bases not matched to a gene: 4. Written as DNA, the CDR3 is TGCGCCAGCAGCTTGGGCGGGGGTGATCAAGAGACCCAGTACTTC. Translation gives CASSLGGGDQETQYF.